The 18 T cell receptor beta chains given below trace back to one sample, sequenced in a study of lymphopenia after photon versus proton radiotherapy. Using immunoSEQ multiplex PCR, the repertoire was profiled, and TCRdb retains in-frame clones only, with some absent. The table lists 55,000 to 75,000 clones, roughly 93% of them singletons, with about 3% in the top ten. The sequencing here drew on peripheral blood, taken from a patient treated with photon-based radiotherapy. The source of these receptors is a woman in her seventies with pancreatic cancer.

This clone has a handful of counts. In nucleotides, the CDR3 is TGTGCCAGCAGCGTAGGAGCGGACGCCTACGAGCAGTACTTC. This translates into CASSVGADAYEQYF. The chain links TRBV9 to TRBJ2-7; D might be TRBD2 (5 bases). Germline loops: CDR1 SGDLS, CDR2 YYNGEE. There are 14 residues in the CDR3. The germline V and J ends were trimmed by 0 bases and 2 bases, with 9 bases remaining between them.

This clone occurred a few times. The chain has TRBV30 and TRBJ1-2; D is unresolved. The germline gives CDR1 GTSNPN, CDR2 SVGIG (reference sequence). The V and J ends lost 2 bases and 4 bases respectively, with 5 bases between them. The CDR3 is 11 amino acids. DNA for the CDR3: TGTGCCTGGAGTCCCATCTATGGCTACACCTTC. Translated: CAWSPIYGYTF.

This rearrangement joins TRBV4-1 to TRBJ2-1; D not resolved. V was cut by 0 bases and J by 0 bases, with 12 bases left in between. Germline values: CDR1 MGHRA, CDR2 YSYEKL. This CDR3 spans 17 amino acids. The CDR3 protein is CASSQDRALFSYNEQFF. The DNA for the CDR3 is TGCGCCAGCAGCCAAGATAGGGCACTCTTCTCCTACAATGAGCAGTTCTTC.

This chain joins TRBV9 and TRBJ2-3; 7 bases agree with TRBD2. Per the germline V gene, CDR1 is SGDLS and CDR2 is YYNGEE. The CDR3 contains 14 residues. With 6 bases clipped from V and 3 bases from J, the junction kept 7 bases outside the gene matches. CDR3 loop: CASTGRRETDTQYF. The CDR3 bases are TGTGCCAGCACCGGGAGGCGGGAAACAGATACGCAGTATTTT. Full variable domain (outside the CDR3, taken from reference TRBV9 and TRBJ2-3): DSGVTQTPKHLITATGQRVTLRCSPRSGDLSVYWYQQSLDQGLQFLIQYYNGEERAKGNILERFSAQQFPDLHSELNLSSLELGDSALYFCASTGRRETDTQYFGPGTRLTVL.

This clone was seen more than once but under ten times. This chain links TRBV6-1 with TRBJ2-5, with 9 bases fitting TRBD1. The V gene end was trimmed by 4 bases and the J gene end by 4 bases; junction bases not matched to a gene: 7. Germline V gives CDR1 MNHNS, CDR2 SASEGT. The CDR3 loop spans 15 amino acids. The CDR3 region has the DNA TGTGCCAGCAGTGTACAGGGGGCCGCGCGAGAGACCCAGTACTTC. This encodes CASSVQGAARETQYF.

V and J are TRBV4-2 and TRBJ2-7; D unclear. The CDR3 spans 15 residues. V gave up 1 base and J gave up 0 bases, with 10 bases separating them. Germline lookup yields CDR1 LGHNA and CDR2 YNFKEQ. Here the CDR3 DNA reads TGTGCCAGCAGCCAAGTCGGGCAGAGCTCCTACGAGCAGTACTTC. This gives the protein CASSQVGQSSYEQYF.

The chain combines TRBV19 with TRBJ2-1, with TRBD2 matching 7 bases. V dropped 10 bases and J dropped 2; count of bases not matched to a gene: 11. The CDR3 sequence is 15 residues long. Per the germline V gene, CDR1 is LNHDA and CDR2 is SQIVND (reference sequence). CDR3 region: CATTSSGVAYNEQFF. CDR3 DNA sequence: TGTGCCACCACCTCTAGCGGAGTGGCCTACAATGAGCAGTTCTTC.

The chain carries TRBV2 and TRBJ1-5; TRBD1 matches at 8 bases. Germline CDR1 SNHLY, CDR2 FYNNEI. With 9 bases clipped from V and 2 bases from J, the junction kept 3 bases outside the gene matches. The CDR3 is 13 residues long. CDR3 sequence: CASQGAGNQPQHF. CDR3 coding DNA: TGTGCCAGTCAGGGGGCTGGCAATCAGCCCCAGCATTTT.

The rearrangement links TRBV5-1 to TRBJ1-2; D is perhaps TRBD1 (6 bases). Germline loops: CDR1 SGHRS, CDR2 YFSETQ. V gave up 4 bases and J gave up 0 bases, with 13 bases separating them. The CDR3 totals 15 residues. DNA for the CDR3: TGCGCCAGCAGCGCCGATGGACAGACTAACTATGGCTACACCTTC. Protein: CASSADGQTNYGYTF.

The chain has TRBV5-1 and TRBJ2-1; D possibly uses TRBD1 or TRBD2 (5 bases each). Trimming took 0 bases from V and 3 from J, leaving 10 bases between them. This CDR3 is 15 amino acids long. Germline CDR1 SGHRS, CDR2 YFSETQ. This CDR3 is CASSLEGDRYNEQFF. The CDR3 nucleotides read TGCGCCAGCAGCTTGGAAGGGGACCGCTACAATGAGCAGTTCTTC.

This clone has only one observation. The chain is built from TRBV11-2 and TRBJ2-5, with D tentatively TRBD1 (6 bases). Germline V gene data show CDR1 as SGHAT and CDR2 as FQNNGV. This CDR3 contains 14 residues. V lost 5 bases to trimming and J lost 5 bases, with 15 bases between them. The CDR3 spells CASSATGLRETQYF. CDR3 coding DNA: TGTGCCAGCAGCGCCACAGGGCTTCGGGAGACCCAGTACTTC.

The gene calls are TRBV7-9 and TRBJ2-7; 10 bases are shared with TRBD2. Germline V gene data show CDR1 as SEHNR and CDR2 as FQNEAQ (reference sequence). V lost 3 bases, J lost 4 bases, and 6 bases stayed unmatched. The CDR3 sequence is 15 residues long. Here the CDR3 reads CASSFGLAEIYEQYF. DNA for the CDR3: TGTGCCAGCAGCTTCGGACTAGCGGAGATATACGAGCAGTACTTC.

The chain couples TRBV28 to TRBJ1-5; the D gene is possibly TRBD1 (5 bases). Trimming took off 1 base at V and 5 bases at J, with 24 bases between the two ends. The germline CDR1 and CDR2 sequences are MDHEN and SYDVKM. This CDR3 is 19 amino acids long. CDR3 nucleotides: TGTGCCAGCAGTTTATCACCGGGACTCGGGAGTGGACTAGATCAGCCCCAGCATTTT. Protein sequence: CASSLSPGLGSGLDQPQHF.

A remark on this clone: Relative to the germline gene, one junction end is altered; a read error may explain this. This chain links TRBV28 with TRBJ2-5, with 10 bases aligning to TRBD2. The V gene's germline CDR1 is MDHEN and CDR2 SYDVKM. The CDR3 totals 12 residues. The CDR3 region has the DNA TGTGCCAGCAGTTCCATCGGGCTAGCGGGAGACTTC. Its translation: CASSSIGLAGDF.

The chain couples TRBV7-8 to TRBJ1-1, with D tentatively TRBD1 (5 bases). The CDR3 is 13 residues long. V was clipped by 5 bases and J by 1 base, with 8 bases between them. The germline V gene has CDR1 SGHVS and CDR2 FQNEAQ. CDR3 in amino acids: CASSATENTEAFF. The CDR3 nucleotides are TGTGCCAGCAGCGCGACAGAGAACACTGAAGCTTTCTTT.

The V call is TRBV19, the J call TRBJ2-3; D may be TRBD2 (6 bases). This CDR3 comprises 13 residues. The V gene's germline CDR1 is LNHDA and CDR2 SQIVND (reference sequence). V gave up 6 bases and J gave up 1 base, with 8 bases separating them. The CDR3 DNA sequence: TGTGCCAGTAGGGCTAGCGGCACAGATACGCAGTATTTT. Translated, it gives CASRASGTDTQYF.

V usage is TRBV2 and J usage is TRBJ2-3; 10 nucleotides match TRBD2. This CDR3 is 15 amino acids long. The V and J ends lost 6 bases and 8 bases, in that order; junction bases with no gene match: 11. The germline gives CDR1 SNHLY, CDR2 FYNNEI. In DNA, the CDR3 is TGTGCCAGCAGCCAAACTTCTAGCGGGAGTGGTACGCAGTATTTT. Translation gives CASSQTSSGSGTQYF.

V is TRBV4-2 and J is TRBJ1-2; D is unresolved. In germline, CDR1 is LGHNA, CDR2 YNFKEQ. Trimming left V 0 bases short and J 4 bases short, with 9 bases between. This CDR3 contains 14 residues. DNA for the CDR3: TGTGCCAGCAGCCAAGATTTGGGTTTCTATGGCTACACCTTC. As protein: CASSQDLGFYGYTF.